This entry lists 19 T cell receptor beta chains sequenced from one sample in a study of regulatory T cells in long-lasting Graves disease. Arm-PCR with iRepertoire HTBI primers amplified the CDR3 regions for these TCR beta libraries. TCRdb re-analysed the multiplex PCR reads in MiXCR, keeping a single row per CDR3 protein. The profile shows approximately 560,000 distinct CDR3 sequences, roughly a sixth of them singletons. Stated time point: newly diagnosed GD, antithyroid drugs for less than 3 months. PBMCs were the source of the RNA used for TCR sequencing. In addition, the sample was reused for a study of T cells in Graves' hyperthyroidism and ophthalmopathy.

This sample comprised peripheral blood mononuclear cells (PBMCs), obtained at new diagnosis, from a patient treated with antithyroid drugs. These receptors came from a man in his late teens or twenties with Graves disease.

This chain uses TRBV19 with TRBJ1-2; 9 bases match TRBD1. The CDR3 covers 14 residues. V lost 2 bases, J lost 7 bases, and 5 bases stayed unmatched. The germline gives CDR1 LNHDA, CDR2 SQIVND (reference sequence). The CDR3 loop reads CASSIKQGAVGYTF. In DNA, the CDR3 is TGTGCCAGTAGTATAAAACAGGGGGCGGTTGGCTACACCTTC. Filled out from reference TRBV19 and TRBJ1-2, the complete variable domain reads DGGITQSPKYLFRKEGQNVTLSCEQNLNHDAMYWYRQDPGQGLRLIYYSQIVNDFQKGDIAEGYSVSREKKESFPLTVTSAQKNPTAFYLCASSIKQGAVGYTFGSGTRLTVV.

At least ten counts were recorded for this clonotype. This chain connects TRBV27 to TRBJ2-1, with 11 nucleotides matching TRBD2. The CDR3 is 15 amino acids. With 8 bases clipped from V and 3 bases from J, the junction kept 6 bases outside the gene matches. Germline V lookup: CDR1 MNHEY, CDR2 SMNVEV (reference sequence). CDR3 protein: CASRIAGGIYNEQFF. The CDR3 DNA reads as TGTGCCAGCCGTATAGCGGGAGGGATCTACAATGAGCAGTTCTTC.

The chain carries TRBV30 and TRBJ1-2; D is unresolved. CDR1 and CDR2 (germline): GTSNPN, SVGIG (reference sequence). The germline V and J ends were trimmed by 7 bases and 7 bases, with 13 bases remaining between them. The CDR3 loop spans 11 amino acids. The CDR3 nucleotides read TGTGCCTCCCATCGCGACTCTGGCTACACCTTC. Amino acid sequence: CASHRDSGYTF.

This clonotype was picked up many times. The chain carries TRBV28 and TRBJ1-5; tentatively, D is TRBD1 (5 bases). Germline CDR1 is MDHEN and CDR2 is SYDVKM. V was trimmed by 5 bases and J by 7 bases, leaving 18 bases between them. This CDR3 comprises 15 residues. CDR3: CASSPTGVRDQPQHF. In DNA form, the CDR3 reads TGTGCCAGCAGTCCCACGGGGGTAAGAGACCAGCCCCAGCATTTT.

This chain links TRBV2 with TRBJ1-6, with D perhaps TRBD1 (5 bases). From germline, CDR1 is SNHLY and CDR2 FYNNEI. V was clipped by 6 bases and J by 11 bases, with 20 bases between them. The CDR3 covers 15 residues. The CDR3 DNA follows: TGTGCCAGCAGCGGGCCGGGGACGGGGGAGACACCCCTCCACTTT. Encoded protein: CASSGPGTGETPLHF.

The table lists this clonotype with many counts. The chain recombines TRBV11-2 with TRBJ2-7; TRBD2 might be the D (6 bases). Trimming cost V 3 bases and J 3 bases, with 12 bases left between them. Germline values: CDR1 SGHAT, CDR2 FQNNGV. The CDR3 totals 14 residues. CDR3 loop: CASSFAGTGYEQYF. CDR3 nucleotide sequence: TGTGCCAGCAGCTTTGCCGGGACTGGCTACGAGCAGTACTTC. Full variable domain (missing parts from reference TRBV11-2 and TRBJ2-7): EAGVAQSPRYKIIEKRQSVAFWCNPISGHATLYWYQQILGQGPKLLIQFQNNGVVDDSQLPKDRFSAERLKGVDSTLKIQPAKLEDSAVYLCASSFAGTGYEQYFGPGTRLTVT.

The chain recombines TRBV7-9 with TRBJ2-7, with 9 bases matching TRBD2. The germline V gene encodes CDR1 SEHNR and CDR2 FQNEAQ (reference sequence). After removal of 4 bases from V and 7 bases from J, the junction contained 14 bases not matched to a gene. The CDR3 is 16 amino acids. The CDR3 loop reads CASSSPGVAGVGEQYF. The CDR3 region has the DNA TGTGCCAGCAGCTCTCCCGGGGTAGCGGGAGTGGGGGAGCAGTACTTC.

This clonotype came up a few times. Since a much larger clone is just one base distant, this may be a read error. The rearrangement uses TRBV3-1 and TRBJ2-1, with D tentatively TRBD2 (6 bases). Per the germline V gene, CDR1 is LGHDT and CDR2 is YNNKEL (reference sequence). Trimming took off 4 bases at V and 0 bases at J, with 16 bases between the two ends. CDR3 length: 17 residues. The CDR3 nucleotides read TGTGCCAGCAGCCCCCCACTAGCCCCGAGCTCCTACAATGAGCAGTTCTTC. Its translation: CASSPPLAPSSYNEQFF.

This clonotype was counted a few times. The junction and the germline gene differ at one end; a read error may be behind it. The chain is built from TRBV30 and TRBJ2-7, with D unclear. The CDR3 spans 14 residues. The V gene's germline CDR1 is GTSNPN and CDR2 SVGIG (reference sequence). CDR3 sequence: CAWSSRSVSCEQYF. As DNA, the CDR3 is TGTGCCTGGAGTTCGAGAAGTGTCTCCTGCGAGCAGTACTTC.

The chain uses TRBV5-4 and TRBJ1-1; TRBD1 matches 7 bases. Germline assignment: CDR1 SGHNT and CDR2 YYREEE (reference sequence). CDR3 length: 14 residues. With V trimmed by 5 bases and J by 4 bases, 8 bases remained unmatched. The CDR3 sequence: CASSQGGATTEAFF. The CDR3 bases are TGTGCCAGCAGTCAGGGGGGTGCGACCACTGAAGCTTTCTTT.

This clonotype appeared many times. The DNA of the CDR3 is TGCAGCGTTCTGGACCGGCTACGGTACAATGAGCAGTTCTTC. Translation: CSVLDRLRYNEQFF. V and J are TRBV29-1 and TRBJ2-1; D is unclear. The CDR3 contains 14 residues. Trimming left V 5 bases short and J 4 bases short, with 15 bases between. Germline lookup yields CDR1 SQVTM and CDR2 ANQGSEA.

This clonotype was picked up one time. A much larger clone sits a single nucleotide away, making a read error possible. The chain joins TRBV29-1 to TRBJ2-4; D may match TRBD1 or TRBD2 (5 bases each). Germline loops: CDR1 SQVTM, CDR2 ANQGSEA. The V and J ends lost 4 bases and 3 bases respectively, with 16 bases between them. The CDR3 runs to 15 residues. CDR3 DNA: TGCAGCGTTGTAGGGGACCCCGACGGCAAAAACATTCAGTACTTC. This encodes CSVVGDPDGKNIQYF.

Note on this clonotype: A read error may be the cause here, since a much bigger clone is one base away. The rearrangement links TRBV5-1 to TRBJ2-7; 7 bases line up with TRBD1. The CDR3 is made up of 12 amino acids. Germline CDR1 reads SGHRS; CDR2 reads YFSETQ. V trimming: 7 bases; J trimming: 6 bases; junction bases outside the gene matches: 7. This CDR3 is CASGSNRGEQYF. The CDR3 DNA is TGCGCCAGCGGCTCGAACAGGGGCGAGCAGTACTTC.

This clonotype was detected only a few times. Written as DNA, the CDR3 is TGTGCCAGCAGCGATAGCGACAAAAACATTCAGTACTTC. Encoded protein: CASSDSDKNIQYF. The chain carries TRBV3-1 and TRBJ2-4, with D perhaps TRBD2 (5 bases). The V end lost 5 bases, the J end lost 3 bases, and 8 bases lay between the germline ends. The CDR3 is made up of 13 amino acids. CDR1 is LGHDT, CDR2 YNNKEL, per germline (reference sequence).

This clonotype was recorded at least ten times. This rearrangement joins TRBV7-9 to TRBJ2-7; D is unclear. Germline CDR1 SEHNR, CDR2 FQNEAQ (reference sequence). V lost 5 bases, J lost 4 bases, and 18 bases lay in between. This CDR3 is built from 15 residues. DNA of the CDR3: TGTGCCAGCAGCCCGCCCGACCCAGCGAAATACGAGCAGTACTTC. Translation gives CASSPPDPAKYEQYF.

This clonotype showed up many times. The gene calls are TRBV28 and TRBJ2-3; 8 nucleotides align to TRBD2. Trimming cost V 3 bases and J 0 bases; bases outside gene matches: 8. The CDR3 is made up of 17 amino acids. Germline V gives CDR1 MDHEN, CDR2 SYDVKM. CDR3 sequence: CASSFNILAVSTDTQYF. The CDR3 DNA sequence: TGTGCCAGCAGTTTCAATATACTAGCGGTTAGCACAGATACGCAGTATTTT.

This clonotype has ten or more counts. The chain has TRBV6-1 and TRBJ1-2; D unresolved. This CDR3 is built from 11 residues. Germline CDR1 MNHNS, CDR2 SASEGT. V was shortened by 7 bases and J by 4 bases, with 7 bases between the two germline ends. CDR3 bases: TGTGCCAGCACCGAGAGCTATGGCTACACCTTC. Encoded protein: CASTESYGYTF.

This clonotype was seen at least ten times. The rearrangement joins TRBV5-5 to TRBJ2-1, with D possibly being TRBD2 (5 bases). The CDR3 consists of 14 residues. Germline V gives CDR1 SGHKS, CDR2 YYEKEE (reference sequence). V lost 4 bases and J lost 5, with 13 bases in between. The chain's CDR3 is CASSGPAGDNEQFF. CDR3 coding DNA: TGTGCCAGCAGCGGACCCGCGGGCGACAATGAGCAGTTCTTC.

This clonotype was picked up many times. The CDR3 protein is CSARVAGVSYEQYF. The CDR3 nucleotides are TGCAGTGCTAGGGTGGCGGGAGTGTCCTACGAGCAGTACTTC. The genes are TRBV20-1 and TRBJ2-7, with TRBD2 identical over 7 bases. The junction had 6 bases not matched to a gene; V was cut back by 3 bases and J by 1 base. The germline gives CDR1 DFQATT, CDR2 SNEGSKA (reference sequence). The length of the CDR3 is 14 residues.